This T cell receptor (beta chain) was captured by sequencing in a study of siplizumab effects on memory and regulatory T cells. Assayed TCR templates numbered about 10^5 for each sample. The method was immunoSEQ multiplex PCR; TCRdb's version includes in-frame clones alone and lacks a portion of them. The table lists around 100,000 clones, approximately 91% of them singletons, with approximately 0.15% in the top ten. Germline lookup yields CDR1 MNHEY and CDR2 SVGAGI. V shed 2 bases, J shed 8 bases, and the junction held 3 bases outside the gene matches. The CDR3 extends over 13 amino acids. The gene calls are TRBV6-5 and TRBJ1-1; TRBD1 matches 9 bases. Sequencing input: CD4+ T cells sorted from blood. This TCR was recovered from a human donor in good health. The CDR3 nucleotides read TGTGCCAGCAGTTACACAGGGGGCGCGGAAGCTTTCTTT. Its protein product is CASSYTGGAEAFF.